This T cell receptor (beta chain) was sequenced for a study of beta chain features in type 1 diabetes (dated by TCRdb to 2017 to 2018). As for the study more broadly: No differences in mean age, gender distribution, total cell number or subset yield were found between patients and healthy donors. Across all samples, 107,917,701 sorted cells were examined, and cell number per subset correlated strongly with RNA yield. In the study, recently diagnosed type 1 diabetes patients and matched healthy donors were compared on the TCRB repertoires of their sorted circulating CD4+ T cell subsets. Whereas all 28 donors provided naive and central memory subsets, regulatory and stem cell-like memory subsets were isolated from just 8 patients and roughly eight healthy donors. Study-wide conclusions, independent of this receptor: Only small numbers of individuals were included in the HLA sub-analyses, which left unresolved whether HLA type had any influence on TCRB rearrangement. A moderate but significant shortening of TCRB CDR3 length was observed in type 1 diabetes patients in all four CD4+ subsets. PCR might favor shorter templates, but patient and control samples were amplified and corrected together, so any skew would affect both groups equally. At VDJ recombination sites, type 1 diabetes patients had fewer insertions and more deleted nucleotides, which implies abnormalities in thymic rearrangement. Sequencing cDNA rather than genomic DNA could over-represent highly expressing activated cells, although activation and CD3 levels did not differ between groups. Naive, central memory and regulatory TCRB repertoires appeared to be more similar among patients than among healthy donors.

Each donor gave one peripheral blood draw, approximately 110 mL on average, collected into heparinised tubes. A BD FACSAria II was used to sort naive, central memory, regulatory and stem cell-like memory CD4+ T cells with a panel that included CD45RO, CCR7, CD25, CD127, CD95 and CD27. All sorted populations exceeded 98% purity. PBMCs were separated immediately by Lymphoprep density gradient centrifugation and were stained directly, without being cultured. So that batch effects would be minimized, each experiment stained and sorted samples in pairs, pairing one healthy donor with one patient. The entire isolated RNA was reverse transcribed using the High Capacity cDNA Reverse Transcription Kit, and thus expressed TCRB transcripts were sequenced. Naive, central memory and regulatory T cell samples underwent deep immunoSEQ sequencing, averaging about 3.57 million total reads per sample. Sorted cells were lysed in RLT buffer, and RNA was extracted using DNase-treated RNeasy Micro or Mini kits according to cell number. Each cell subset was processed separately to prevent cross-contamination, with patient and healthy donor samples processed together. The immunoSEQ multiplex PCR was used to amplify TCRB sequences from cDNA, generating 87-bp fragments that spanned the CDR3 region. Amplicons were sequenced on the Illumina HiSeq platform. The source study handled its data this way. PCR bias was corrected computationally using synthetic template baselines, and reads within Hamming distance 2 were collapsed, with unmergeable singletons discarded. Reads were aligned against IMGT so that V, D and J genes, CDR3 length and insertions or deletions at six rearrangement sites could be assigned. Clonotype counts were normalized to sorted cell number within each subset before computing true diversity and Gini coefficients with the tcR R package. The overlap coefficient, calculated on TCRB nucleotide sequences, was used to measure repertoire sharing. Out-of-frame TCRB sequences from naive cells were analyzed as a proxy for the pre-selection repertoire. Sourced from immuneACCESS, this table was stored by TCRdb with only in-frame sequences that have V and J called. A share of the clones is absent; for the studies checked, an unresolved V gene accounts for under half, and the remainder has no known explanation. From that table come the V and J calls and clone size; the DNA was used to work out D and trimming. The sample has hundreds of thousands of clones on record, around 16% of them singletons. The top ten hold around 0.1% of the sample.

Notes on this clone: No cognate antigen has been identified for it. Per-nucleotide qualities are absent, and no much larger clonotype sits a single base away.

The CDR3 measures 16 amino acids from cysteine to phenylalanine. Just the 48-base CDR3 DNA is kept, in frame starting at base 1. V was cut back by 5 bases and J by 0 bases, leaving a gap of 14 bases between them. CDR1 and CDR2 are read off the germline V gene as MDHEN and SYDVKM. Sample: naive CD4+ T cells from blood. Read against the paper, the sample's cell subset or site label means: true naive CD4+ T cells. This TCR came from a man between 18 and 29 years old in good health. The rearrangement joined TRBV28 to TRBJ2-4; the D segment cannot be called with confidence. The CDR3 sequence is CASSRPQDLAKNIQYF. The DNA is as follows: TGTGCCAGCAGTCGACCGCAAGACCTAGCCAAAAACATTCAGTACTTC.